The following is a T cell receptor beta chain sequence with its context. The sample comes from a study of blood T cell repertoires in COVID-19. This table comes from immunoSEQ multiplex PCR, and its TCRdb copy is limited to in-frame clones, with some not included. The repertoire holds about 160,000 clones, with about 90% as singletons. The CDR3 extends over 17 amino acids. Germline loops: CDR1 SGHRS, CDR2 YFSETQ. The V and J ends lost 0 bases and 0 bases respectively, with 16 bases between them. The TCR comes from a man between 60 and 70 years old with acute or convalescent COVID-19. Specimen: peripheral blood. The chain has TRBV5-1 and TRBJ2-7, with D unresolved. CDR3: CASSLVVGGKLSYEQYF. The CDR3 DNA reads TGCGCCAGCAGCTTGGTCGTCGGCGGTAAACTCTCCTACGAGCAGTACTTC. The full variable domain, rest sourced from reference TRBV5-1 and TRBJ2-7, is KAGVTQTPRYLIKTRGQQVTLSCSPISGHRSVSWYQQTPGQGLQFLFEYFSETQRNKGNFPGRFSGRQFSNSRSEMNVSTLELGDSALYLCASSLVVGGKLSYEQYFGPGTRLTVT.